This T cell receptor (beta chain) was profiled in a study of vaccination effects on CD4 cells after COVID-19. Culture lasted 10 days before CD4+ T cell isolation. This CDR3 spans 16 amino acids. V lost 0 bases to trimming and J lost 1 base, with 10 bases between them. Germline V CDR1 and CDR2: SGHNT, YYREEE (reference sequence). Assay: immunoSEQ multiplex PCR; the TCRdb copy retains only in-frame clones and omits some. In the table there are tens of thousands of clones, around three fifths of which are singletons. Note on this clone: Its specificity is not known.

The origin of this receptor is a human donor who received a COVID-19 vaccine. The chain combines TRBV5-4 with TRBJ1-4; no definite D call. The sample was CD4+ T cells from PBMCs cultured without peptide, taken before COVID-19 vaccination. CDR3: CASSLGGGLTNEKLFF. As DNA, the CDR3 is TGTGCCAGCAGCTTGGGGGGTGGGTTAACTAATGAAAAACTGTTTTTT.